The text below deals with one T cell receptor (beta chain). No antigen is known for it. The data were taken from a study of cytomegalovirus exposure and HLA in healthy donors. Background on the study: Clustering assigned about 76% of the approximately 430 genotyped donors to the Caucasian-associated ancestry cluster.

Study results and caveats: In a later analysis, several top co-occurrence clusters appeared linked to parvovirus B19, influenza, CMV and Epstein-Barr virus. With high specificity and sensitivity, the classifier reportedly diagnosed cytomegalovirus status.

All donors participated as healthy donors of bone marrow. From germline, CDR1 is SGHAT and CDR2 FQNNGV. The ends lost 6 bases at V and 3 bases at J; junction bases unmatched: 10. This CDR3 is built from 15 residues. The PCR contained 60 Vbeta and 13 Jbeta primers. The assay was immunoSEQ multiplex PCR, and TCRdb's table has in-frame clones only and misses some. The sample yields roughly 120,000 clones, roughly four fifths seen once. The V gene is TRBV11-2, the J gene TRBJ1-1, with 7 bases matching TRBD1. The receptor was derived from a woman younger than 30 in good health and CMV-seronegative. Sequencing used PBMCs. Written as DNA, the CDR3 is TGTGCCAGCAGACGATACAGGGACAGACACACTGAAGCTTTCTTT. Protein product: CASRRYRDRHTEAFF.